Included here is one T cell receptor (beta chain) sequence, with context. The CDR3 extends over 13 amino acids. The germline gives CDR1 MGHDK, CDR2 SYGVNS. Between the trimmed V and J ends, which lost 2 bases and 4 bases, there was a span of 8 bases. This entry comes from a study of CD8 T cells in Susac syndrome. Random-hexamer reverse transcription was applied to about 0.5 to 1 ug RNA. The TCR beta CDR3 was amplified by immunoSEQ multiplex PCR across 54 Vbeta, 13 Jbeta. TCRdb re-derived calls from the immunoSEQ multiplex PCR reads in MiXCR, one entry per CDR3 protein. The repertoire holds fewer than 70,000 distinct CDR3 sequences, with over 90% as singletons. Sequencing targeted TCR beta in blood CD8+ and CD4+ T cells. It was negative isolation that provided the CD8+ and CD4+ T cells, whereas TEMRA cells were enriched by FACS.

The TCR was taken from a human donor in good health. The sample taken for sequencing was CD8+ T cells from PBMCs. The chain joins TRBV25-1 to TRBJ2-5, with D perhaps matching TRBD2 (6 bases). The CDR3 loop reads CASSEAEGETQYF. The DNA for the CDR3 is TGTGCCAGCAGTGAAGCGGAGGGAGAGACCCAGTACTTC.